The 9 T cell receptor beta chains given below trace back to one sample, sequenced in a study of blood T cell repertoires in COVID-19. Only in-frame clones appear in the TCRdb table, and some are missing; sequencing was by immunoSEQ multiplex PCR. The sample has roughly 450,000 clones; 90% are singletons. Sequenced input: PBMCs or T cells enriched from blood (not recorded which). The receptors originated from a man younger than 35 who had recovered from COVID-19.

CDR3 loop: CASRVPREGETQYF. Written as DNA, the CDR3 is TGTGCCAGCAGGGTTCCCCGGGAGGGGGAGACCCAGTACTTC. J is TRBJ2-5 and V is TRBV28; TRBD2 aligns across 8 bases. CDR1 is MDHEN, CDR2 SYDVKM, per germline. The CDR3 extends over 14 amino acids. The J segment lost 5 bases and the V segment lost 6 bases, leaving 8 bases of the junction unmatched.

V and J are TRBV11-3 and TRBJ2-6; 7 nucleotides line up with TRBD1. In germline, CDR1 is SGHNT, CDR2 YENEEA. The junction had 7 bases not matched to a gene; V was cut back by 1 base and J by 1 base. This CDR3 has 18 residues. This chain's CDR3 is CASSLGAGGRSGANVLTF. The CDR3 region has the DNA TGTGCCAGCAGCTTAGGCGCAGGGGGTCGGTCTGGGGCCAACGTCCTGACTTTC.

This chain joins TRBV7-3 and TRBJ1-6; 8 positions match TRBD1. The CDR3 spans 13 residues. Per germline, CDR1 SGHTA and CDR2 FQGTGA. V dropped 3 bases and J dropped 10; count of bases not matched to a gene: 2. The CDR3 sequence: CASSFDRGSPLHF. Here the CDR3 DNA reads TGTGCCAGCAGCTTCGACAGGGGATCACCCCTCCACTTT.

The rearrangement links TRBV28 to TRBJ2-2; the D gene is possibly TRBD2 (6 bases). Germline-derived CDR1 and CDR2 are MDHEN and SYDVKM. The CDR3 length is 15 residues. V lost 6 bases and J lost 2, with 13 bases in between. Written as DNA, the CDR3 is TGTGCCAGCAGGGTTGGACTAATCAACACCGGGGAGCTGTTTTTT. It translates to CASRVGLINTGELFF.

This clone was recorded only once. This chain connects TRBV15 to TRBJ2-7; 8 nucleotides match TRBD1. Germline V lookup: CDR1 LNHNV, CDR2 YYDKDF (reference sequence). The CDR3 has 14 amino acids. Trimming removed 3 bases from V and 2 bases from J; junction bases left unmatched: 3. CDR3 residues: CATSRDRAAYEQYF. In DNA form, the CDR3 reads TGTGCCACCAGCAGGGACAGGGCCGCCTACGAGCAGTACTTC.

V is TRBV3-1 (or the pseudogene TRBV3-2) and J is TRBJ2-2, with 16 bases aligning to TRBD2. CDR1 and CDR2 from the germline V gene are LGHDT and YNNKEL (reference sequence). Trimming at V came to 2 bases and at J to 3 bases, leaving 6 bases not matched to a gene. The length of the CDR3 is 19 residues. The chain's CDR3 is CASSQQGLAGGPDTGELFF. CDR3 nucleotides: TGTGCCAGCAGCCAACAGGGACTAGCGGGAGGGCCGGACACCGGGGAGCTGTTTTTT.

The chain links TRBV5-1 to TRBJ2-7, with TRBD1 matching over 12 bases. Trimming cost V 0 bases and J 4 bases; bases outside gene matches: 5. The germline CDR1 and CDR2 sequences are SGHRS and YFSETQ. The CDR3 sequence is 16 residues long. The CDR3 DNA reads TGCGCCAGCAGCTTGGGTGGGGGACAGGGGGCGTACGAGCAGTACTTC. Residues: CASSLGGGQGAYEQYF.

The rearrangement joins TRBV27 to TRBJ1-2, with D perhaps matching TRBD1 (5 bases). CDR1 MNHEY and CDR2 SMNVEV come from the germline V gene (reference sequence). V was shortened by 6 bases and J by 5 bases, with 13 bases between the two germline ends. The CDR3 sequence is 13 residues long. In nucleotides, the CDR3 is TGTGCCAGCAGGACGACGGGGGGATATGGCTACACCTTC. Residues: CASRTTGGYGYTF.

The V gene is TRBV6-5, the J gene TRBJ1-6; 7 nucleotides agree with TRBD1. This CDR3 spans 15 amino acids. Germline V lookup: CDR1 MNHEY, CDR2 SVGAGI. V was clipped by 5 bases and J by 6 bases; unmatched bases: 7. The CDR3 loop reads CASSPMTGSNSPLHF. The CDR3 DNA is TGTGCCAGCAGTCCGATGACAGGGAGTAATTCACCCCTCCACTTT.